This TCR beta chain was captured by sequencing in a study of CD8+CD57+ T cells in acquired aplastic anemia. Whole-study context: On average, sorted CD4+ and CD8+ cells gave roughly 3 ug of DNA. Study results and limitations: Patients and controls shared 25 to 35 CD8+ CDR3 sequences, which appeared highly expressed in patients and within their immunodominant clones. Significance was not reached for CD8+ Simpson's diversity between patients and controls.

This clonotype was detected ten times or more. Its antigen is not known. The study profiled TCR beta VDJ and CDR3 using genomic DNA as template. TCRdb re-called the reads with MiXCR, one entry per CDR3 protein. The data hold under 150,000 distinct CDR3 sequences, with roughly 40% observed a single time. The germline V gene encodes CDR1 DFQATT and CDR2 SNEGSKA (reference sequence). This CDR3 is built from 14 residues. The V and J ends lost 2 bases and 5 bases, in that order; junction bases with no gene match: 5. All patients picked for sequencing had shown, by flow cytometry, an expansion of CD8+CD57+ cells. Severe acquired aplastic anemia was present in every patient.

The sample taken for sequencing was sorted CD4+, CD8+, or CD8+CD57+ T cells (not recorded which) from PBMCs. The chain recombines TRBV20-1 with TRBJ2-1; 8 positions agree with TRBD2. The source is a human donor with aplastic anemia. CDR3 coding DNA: TGCAGTGCTAGAAAAGCGGGGGTTAACAATGAGCAGTTCTTC. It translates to CSARKAGVNNEQFF.